The 6 T cell receptor beta chains presented below share a single source sample, sequenced in a study of blood T cell repertoires in COVID-19. The repertoire was sequenced with immunoSEQ multiplex PCR; TCRdb's copy has only in-frame clones and lacks some. The sample has approximately 130,000 clones; around 78% are singletons. Sequencing was carried out using peripheral blood. The receptors come from a human donor in a cohort sampled during active COVID-19.

This chain links TRBV3-1 (or the pseudogene TRBV3-2) with TRBJ1-2; D not resolved. Between the trimmed V and J ends, which lost 4 bases and 2 bases, there was a span of 2 bases. The CDR3 is 11 residues long. The germline CDR1 and CDR2 sequences are LGHDT and YNNKEL (reference sequence). CDR3 sequence reads: CASSLNYGYTF. Here the CDR3 DNA reads TGTGCCAGCAGCCTAAACTATGGCTACACCTTC.

The chain carries TRBV6-2 or TRBV6-3 and TRBJ2-3, with a tentative D call TRBD1 (5 bases). Germline lookup yields CDR1 MNHEY and CDR2 SVGEGT. Trimming pared 5 bases from V and 3 bases from J, leaving 18 bases between. This CDR3 is built from 16 residues. The CDR3 region has the DNA TGTGCCAGCAGTCTACTCTCCACAGGTATAACAGATACGCAGTATTTT. It yields the protein CASSLLSTGITDTQYF.

This rearrangement joins TRBV5-4 to TRBJ2-7; 8 nucleotides line up with TRBD2. The CDR3 is made up of 16 amino acids. Germline V gene sequence: CDR1 SGHNT, CDR2 YYREEE (reference sequence). Losses at the gene ends were 4 bases for V and 2 bases for J; bases not matched to a gene: 11. The CDR3 sequence: CASSAKRGGNTYEQYF. The CDR3, as DNA: TGTGCCAGCAGCGCAAAGCGCGGGGGGAATACCTACGAGCAGTACTTC.

For this clone: A junction end diverges from the germline sequence, so it may reflect a read error. The chain recombines TRBV2 with TRBJ1-4; D gene unclear. CDR1 is SNHLY, CDR2 FYNNEI, per germline. The CDR3 length is 13 residues. The CDR3, as DNA: TGTGCCAGCACTGAAGGGTCGAGAGAAAAACTGTTTTTT. This codes for CASTEGSREKLFF.

The gene calls are TRBV3-1 (or the pseudogene TRBV3-2) and TRBJ1-5; TRBD1 matches 7 bases. Looked up from germline, CDR1 is LGHDT and CDR2 is YNNKEL (reference sequence). The CDR3 runs to 14 residues. The V segment lost 4 bases and the J segment 7 bases; nucleotides outside the gene matches: 7. The DNA for the CDR3 is TGTGCCAGCAGCCCCCAAGGGGGCGAACAGCCCCAGCATTTT. It translates to CASSPQGGEQPQHF.

This chain links TRBV24-1 with TRBJ1-2, with D perhaps TRBD1 (6 bases). The CDR3 runs to 12 residues. V was pared by 4 bases and J by 8 bases, with 10 bases between. Germline V CDR1 and CDR2: KGHDR, SFDVKD. The CDR3 bases are TGTGCCACCAGTGACAGGGGTCGAGGCTACACCTTC. Translation: CATSDRGRGYTF.